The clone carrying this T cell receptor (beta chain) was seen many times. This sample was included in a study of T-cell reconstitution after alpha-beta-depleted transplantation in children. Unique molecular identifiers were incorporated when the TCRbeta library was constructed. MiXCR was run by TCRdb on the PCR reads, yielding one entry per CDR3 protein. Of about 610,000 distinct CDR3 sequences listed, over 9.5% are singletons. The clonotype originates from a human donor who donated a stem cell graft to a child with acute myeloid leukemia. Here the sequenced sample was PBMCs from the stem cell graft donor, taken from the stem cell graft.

CDR3 residues: CSASPGRNTGELFF. The CDR3 DNA is TGCAGTGCTAGTCCAGGGAGGAACACCGGGGAGCTGTTTTTT. The rearrangement uses TRBV20-1 and TRBJ2-2; either TRBD1 or TRBD2 may fit D (5 bases each). Germline CDR1 and CDR2: DFQATT and SNEGSKA (reference sequence). The CDR3 is made up of 14 amino acids. Trimming took off 3 bases at V and 1 base at J, with 9 bases between the two ends.